These 6 T cell receptor beta chains were sequenced from one sample in a study of cytomegalovirus exposure and HLA in healthy donors. Researchers ran the PCR with 60 Vbeta and 13 Jbeta primers. Here immunoSEQ multiplex PCR was the method, and the copy in TCRdb shows in-frame clones only, minus some. The sample shows about 75,000 clones, roughly 78% of them seen only once. The sample was PBMCs. Receptors were obtained from a man between 18 and 35 years old in good health and CMV-seronegative.

This chain links TRBV28 with TRBJ1-4; 8 nucleotides line up with TRBD1. The germline V gene encodes CDR1 MDHEN and CDR2 SYDVKM. This CDR3 comprises 18 residues. V was clipped by 0 bases and J by 6 bases; unmatched bases: 12. The CDR3 is CASSLWGPGGRRHEKLFF. DNA of the CDR3: TGTGCCAGCAGTTTATGGGGCCCAGGGGGCAGGCGTCATGAAAAACTGTTTTTT.

J is TRBJ2-1 and V is TRBV6-5; D is uncertain. Deletions cut 5 bases from V and 6 bases from J, with 14 bases between. The length of the CDR3 is 14 residues. Germline V gene sequence: CDR1 MNHEY, CDR2 SVGAGI. The CDR3 DNA is TGTGCCAGCAGTCCAACTTTCATGATCAATGAGCAGTTCTTC. Translation: CASSPTFMINEQFF.

This clone was picked up one time. This chain uses TRBV7-9 with TRBJ1-1; D is possibly TRBD1 (5 bases). The CDR3 runs to 12 residues. Trimming removed 6 bases from V and 5 bases from J, with 10 bases in between. Germline V lookup: CDR1 SEHNR, CDR2 FQNEAQ (reference sequence). The CDR3 here is CASSGGGTEAFF. In nucleotides, the CDR3 is TGTGCCAGCAGTGGGGGGGGAACTGAAGCTTTCTTT.

This rearrangement joins TRBV4-3 to TRBJ1-5; TRBD1 matches 9 bases. Germline CDR1 reads LGHNA; CDR2 reads YSLEER. The CDR3 consists of 16 residues. With 6 bases clipped from V and 6 bases from J, the junction kept 12 bases outside the gene matches. The CDR3 here is CASSSSGTGPFQPQHF. DNA of the CDR3: TGCGCCAGCAGTAGTTCCGGGACAGGGCCCTTTCAGCCCCAGCATTTT.

Comment on this clone: The junction and the germline gene differ at one end; a read error may be behind it. The chain recombines TRBV30 with TRBJ2-1, with D possibly TRBD2 on 7 matching bases. Germline V gene lookup returns CDR1 GTSNPN and CDR2 SVGIG (reference sequence). The CDR3 has 17 amino acids. The CDR3 protein is CDWINVAFAGAHNEQFF. CDR3 nucleotide sequence: TGTGACTGGATTAATGTGGCTTTTGCGGGGGCCCACAATGAGCAGTTCTTC.

This sequence joins TRBV4-3 and TRBJ1-2, with D hard to call. This CDR3 has 13 amino acids. Germline-derived CDR1 and CDR2 are LGHNA and YSLEER. Trimming stripped 1 base from V and 4 bases from J, with 7 bases between. CDR3 sequence (DNA): TGCGCCAGCAGCCAAGGGGCGCTCTATGGCTACACCTTC. It translates to CASSQGALYGYTF.